This TCR beta chain was observed in a study of shared clonotypes between healthy human individuals. About the study: The plates for each donor numbered three CD4 naive, three CD4 memory, two CD8 naive and one CD8 memory.

This clone is a singleton in its sample. The germline CDR1 and CDR2 sequences are SGHTA and FQGTGA. This CDR3 comprises 15 residues. V gave up 0 bases and J gave up 0 bases, with 6 bases separating them. Clones were sequenced by immunoSEQ multiplex PCR, and TCRdb holds only the in-frame ones, with some missing. The table lists fewer than 3 million clones, 85% to 95% of them singletons. V is TRBV7-3 and J is TRBJ1-3; unclear D gene. The TCR comes from a man aged 18 to 29 in good health. Some clones in this sample may be carry-over from other donors' samples. Sequencing was carried out using naive CD4+ T cells from PBMCs. The subset: CD45RA+ positively selected. DNA for the CDR3: TGTGCCAGCAGCTTAACAGGCTACTCTGGAAACACCATATATTTT. Its protein is CASSLTGYSGNTIYF. Complete variable domain (other parts from reference TRBV7-3 and TRBJ1-3): GAGVSQTPSNKVTEKGKYVELRCDPISGHTALYWYRQSLGQGPEFLIYFQGTGAADDSGLPNDRFFAVRPEGSVSTLKIQRTERGDSAVYLCASSLTGYSGNTIYFGEGSWLTVV.